This T cell receptor (beta chain) was obtained from a study of T cells in severe cutaneous drug reactions (dated by TCRdb to about 2019). In the study overall: Recruitment took place between the early 2010s and the late 2010s, drawing patients from Taiwan, Thailand and a European registry network. Enrollment was limited to patients whose SJS/TEN or DRESS diagnosis was probable or definite according to RegiSCAR criteria. Single-cell sequencing, quantitative PCR validation, functional assays and transgenic mouse experiments were combined with bulk TCR sequencing. The Naranjo algorithm and the ALDEN drug causality algorithm were used to assign the culprit drug. Libraries used iRepertoire multiplex PCR; authors cited a comparison showing similar capture of abundant clonotypes across iRepertoire and 5' RACE methods with or without UMI. Patients in either the acute or the recovery stage provided biological samples, such as blister fluids/cells and PBMC.

Library preparation used the iRepertoire multiplex PCR system with TCR subtype-specific primers for both bulk and single-cell sequencing. Multiplex PCR using primers aimed at the V, D and J gene regions produced the bulk TCR beta libraries. Each sample contributed roughly 90-550 ng of RNA as input for preparing the bulk TCR library. Bulk TCR beta amplicons were sequenced on an Illumina MiSeq. In the paper's pipeline: Quality control steps removed sample misassignments and low-quality sequencing reads. The amino acids lying between the V-gene Y[YFLI]C motif and the J-segment [FW]GXGT motif were defined as CDR3. The IMGT database served as the reference for assigning TRBV and TRBJ genes and CDR3 clonotypes. TRBV expression in each sample was normalized to the mean of the same gene in PBMC from 35 to 50 healthy donors. One entry per CDR3 protein sequence results from the TCRdb reprocessing of the reads, with DNA left out. The V and J calls were determined by TCRdb, not by the authors. The table of this sample itemizes some 7,700 distinct CDR3 sequences. Of the sample, around 28% is held by the ten largest clones.

The cysteine opens and the phenylalanine closes a CDR3 of 14 amino acids. No DNA accompanies this entry. CDR1 SQVTM and CDR2 ANQGSEA were looked up in the germline V gene. Notes on this clonotype: Its antigen target is currently unknown.

Sequencing was performed on donors who were patients with carbamazepine-induced Stevens-Johnson syndrome or toxic epidermal necrolysis (CBZ-SJS/TEN). Next-generation sequencing was used to profile the T cell receptor repertoires of patients with drug-induced severe cutaneous adverse reactions in a search for drug-specific clonotypes. The RNA source was either peripheral blood mononuclear cells or blister cells from skin lesions. Summary of the overall study and its limitations: A public TCRbeta CDR3 was found in all seven CBZ-SJS/TEN blister samples (mean 13.57%) but was undetectable or scarce in tolerant-control and healthy-donor PBMC. The authors stated that further study is still needed to find out whether the public TCR applies more generally to SJS/TEN caused by other drugs. A strong increase in TRBV12-4 usage was observed in CBZ-SJS/TEN patients, with averages of about 32% in blister cells and around 5% in PBMC.

Recombination connected TRBV29-1 to TRBJ2-3; TCRdb's D call, TRBD1, is unchecked because there is no DNA. The sequencing sample was made of cells from a skin blister. The cell subset or site label for this specimen denotes: unsorted cells from skin lesion blisters. The TCR originated in a human donor with a severe cutaneous adverse drug reaction. CDR3 loop: CSATGTGGTDTQYF.